This TCR beta chain was identified in a study of blood T cells in healthy people across ages (dated by TCRdb to the mid-2010s). About the investigation overall: In model experiments, roughly one uniquely barcoded TCR beta cDNA molecule per two T cells was captured by template switching. Using deep sequencing normalized with unique cDNA molecular identifiers, the study measured how TCR beta repertoire diversity changes with age. The donors were divided into four age groups: young (average approximately 16 years), middle-aged (about 40), aged (62) and long-lived (82). To avoid experimental bias, donors of different ages were distributed randomly across sequencing lanes. The study analyzed two additional independent replicas of 1 million unique cDNA reads from the same blood draw for two donors, one aged 18 to 30 and one aged 80 or older. Study-wide findings and limitations: Compared with the aged group, the long-lived group had more naive CD4+ T cells, fewer expanded clones and increased TCR diversity, a pattern suggesting age selection. Because the CMV infection status of the donors was unknown, age-related changes in expanded clonotypes may potentially have been confounded. Observed TCR beta diversity correlated strongly with the percentage of naive T cells measured by flow cytometry. Conclusive comparison of naive and antigen-experienced compartments was prevented by the profiling of bulk unsorted PBMCs. Estimates of total diversity based on one million sequenced T cells were considered lower bounds and underestimates. Observed TCR beta diversity per million T cells fell roughly linearly with age, and a significant reduction was already apparent by age about 38.

Cut back by 1 base and 10 bases, the V and J ends lie 14 bases apart. The germline V gene yields SGHDT for CDR1 and YYEEEE for CDR2. The CDR3 contains 14 residues, cysteine and phenylalanine counted. Only the CDR3 part of the read is kept: 42 bases, read in frame from the first base. Library creation used 5' RACE. Sequencing instrument: Illumina HiSeq 2500. A second PCR of roughly 7 to 12 cycles was performed with a sample-barcoded 5' primer and a J-beta primer mix. Each TCR beta cDNA molecule received a unique molecular identifier from a template-switch 5' adaptor carrying 12 random nucleotides. Each sample yielded at least 2.5 million CDR3-containing paired-end reads. First-strand cDNA was synthesized from all RNA with the Mint cDNA synthesis kit, primed by a TRBC-specific oligonucleotide. All cDNA was treated with uracil-DNA glycosylase and then went through a first 18-cycle PCR with the universal primers M1SS and BC2_uni_R. The original pipeline was this. For normalization, 1 million high-quality reads, each with a distinct molecular identifier, were randomly selected from each sample. Reads with shared molecular identifiers were discarded instead of being binned into consensus sequences. MiTCR, set to a Q25 quality threshold and the strictest error-elimination algorithm, was used for CDR3 identification, clonotype clustering and error correction. A nonparametric unseen species model with Euler transformation was used to estimate a lower bound on total TCR beta diversity. TCRdb took the public reads, trimmed them with fastp at Q25, ran MiXCR for clone calling and kept in-frame beta chains. All rows with the same CDR3 protein become a single entry with the most common DNA and genes. TCRdb, not the authors, supplied the V and J calls. The sample yields approximately 680,000 distinct CDR3 sequences; about 34% were counted once. The top ten clonotypes cover approximately 15% of the sample.

Remarks on this clonotype: No antigen is known for it. The sample holds no much larger clone one base away, and base qualities are not on file.

Systemically healthy Caucasian individuals from Russia, some 38 in total and aged about 6 to 100 years, were included as donors. Each donor gave ten milliliters of peripheral blood, drawn into EDTA-treated Vacutainer tubes. Ficoll-Paque density-gradient centrifugation was used to isolate PBMCs, with at least 6.5 million obtained per sample. Total RNA, at least 6 micrograms per sample, was extracted from PBMCs with Trizol reagent. The percentages of naive CD45RAhigh/CD27high T cells were determined by flow cytometry on a PBMC aliquot from every donor. The V and J segments used are TRBV5-6 and TRBJ1-4, and perhaps TRBD1 as D gene, on 5 matching bases. The TCR sequence derives from a woman aged 80 or over in good health. Donor details come from another sample of the same person, matched by shared clones. The sample consisted of blood. The DNA sequence is given as TGTGCCAGCAGCTTGCGCACAGCGGGGCTAAAACTGTTTTTT. Its product reads: CASSLRTAGLKLFF.